These 3 T cell receptor beta chains were all obtained from the same sample, sequenced in a study of long-term antiretroviral therapy in people with HIV. The immunoSEQ assay was v3.0, run at survey level. Only in-frame clones appear in the TCRdb table, and some are missing; sequencing was by immunoSEQ multiplex PCR. The sample lists tens of thousands of clones, over 70% seen once, with roughly a tenth in the top ten. The sample consisted of unsorted PBMCs, taken nearly 2.9 years after starting antiretroviral therapy. These receptor sequences come from a young man with HIV.

The chain has TRBV14 and TRBJ1-3; 8 nucleotides line up with TRBD1. The germline V gene encodes CDR1 SGHDN and CDR2 FVKESK. Unmatched junction bases numbered 7, after V lost 1 base and J lost 5 bases. The CDR3 contains 16 residues. CDR3 amino acids: CASSQGTGFGRNTIYF. CDR3 nucleotide sequence: TGTGCCAGCAGCCAAGGGACAGGGTTTGGGAGAAACACCATATATTTT. Filled out from reference TRBV14 and TRBJ1-3, the complete variable domain reads EAGVTQFPSHSVIEKGQTVTLRCDPISGHDNLYWYRRVMGKEIKFLLHFVKESKQDESGMPNNRFLAERTGGTYSTLKVQPAELEDSGVYFCASSQGTGFGRNTIYFGEGSWLTVV.

J is TRBJ1-1 and V is TRBV5-6; D might be TRBD1 (5 bases). Germline V gene lookup returns CDR1 SGHDT and CDR2 YYEEEE. The germline V and J ends were trimmed by 0 bases and 1 base, with 13 bases remaining between them. The length of the CDR3 is 16 residues. CDR3 amino acids: CASSLVPGLSNTEAFF. CDR3 DNA: TGTGCCAGCAGCTTGGTCCCGGGACTTTCGAACACTGAAGCTTTCTTT.

The chain combines TRBV23-1 with TRBJ1-6, with D possibly matching TRBD1 (5 bases). TRBV23-1 is assigned to the ORF class and has an uncertain function. V lost 2 bases to trimming and J lost 13 bases, with 9 bases between them. The CDR3 runs to 12 residues. The CDR3 reads CASSQSWDPLHF. CDR3 DNA sequence: TGCGCCAGCAGTCAAAGTTGGGACCCCCTCCACTTT.